This T cell receptor beta chain was captured in a study of cytomegalovirus exposure and HLA in healthy donors. Study results and limitations: TCR beta V- and J-gene trimming was later associated with a missense DCLRE1C variant. Versus the approximately 720-donor mean, an Asian-associated ancestry cluster reportedly showed fewer N-insertions in a later analysis.

Primers for the PCR totalled 60 Vbeta and 13 Jbeta. TCRdb's table, derived via immunoSEQ multiplex PCR, lists solely in-frame clones and lacks some. The sample contains around 140,000 clones, about 61% of which appear only once. This clone appeared once. Antigen unknown. The CDR3 totals 15 residues. Germline V gene lookup returns CDR1 SGHRS and CDR2 YFSETQ. V lost 4 bases to trimming and J lost 2 bases; unmatched junction nucleotides: 8. The sample was PBMCs. This chain joins TRBV5-1 and TRBJ2-5; 7 nucleotides agree with TRBD2. This clonotype was obtained from a male donor in good health and CMV-seronegative. The CDR3 region is CASSRNPGGQETQYF. CDR3 coding DNA: TGCGCCAGCAGCCGTAATCCCGGGGGGCAAGAGACCCAGTACTTC.